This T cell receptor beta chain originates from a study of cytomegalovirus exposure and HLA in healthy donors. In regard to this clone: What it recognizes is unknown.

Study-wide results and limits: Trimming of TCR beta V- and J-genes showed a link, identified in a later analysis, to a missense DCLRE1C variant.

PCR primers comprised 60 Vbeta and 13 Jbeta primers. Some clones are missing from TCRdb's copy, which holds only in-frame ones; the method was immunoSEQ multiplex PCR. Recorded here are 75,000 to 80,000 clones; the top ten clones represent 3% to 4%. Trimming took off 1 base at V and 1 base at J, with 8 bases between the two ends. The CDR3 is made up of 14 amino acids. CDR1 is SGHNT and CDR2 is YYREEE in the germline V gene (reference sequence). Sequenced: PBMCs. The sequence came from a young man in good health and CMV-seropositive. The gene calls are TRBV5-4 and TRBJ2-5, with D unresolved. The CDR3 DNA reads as TGTGCCAGCAGCTTGAGAGTTACCCAAGAGACCCAGTACTTC. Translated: CASSLRVTQETQYF.